A single sample is the source of the 22 T cell receptor beta chains below, sequenced in a study of CD8+ T cells in alopecia areata. cDNA reverse transcribed from extracted RNA served as the sequencing template. Libraries were prepared by immunoSEQ multiplex PCR; TCRdb keeps only in-frame clonotypes and omits some of them. The sample consists of 98,000 or so clones, 55% to 70% of them appearing once. The sample taken for sequencing was NKG2D-low CD8+ T cells sorted from blood. The source is a human donor with alopecia areata.

The chain joins TRBV11-3 to TRBJ1-1; the D gene is possibly TRBD1 (6 bases). Germline-derived CDR1 and CDR2 are SGHNT and YENEEA. Trimming shortened V by 7 bases and J by 5 bases, and 17 bases separated the two germline ends. The CDR3 loop spans 14 amino acids. The CDR3 DNA sequence: TGTGCCAGCAAAAGCAACAGGGAGTGGACTGAAGCTTTCTTT. Translating gives CASKSNREWTEAFF.

Here the CDR3 DNA reads TGTGCCAGCAGTTTCAAAGGGGGCGCGTTCCAAGAGACCCAGTACTTC. Its translation: CASSFKGGAFQETQYF. The chain links TRBV27 to TRBJ2-5, with 7 bases lining up with TRBD1. There are 16 residues in the CDR3. Trimming took 3 bases from V and 1 from J; bases not matched to a gene: 8. Germline loops: CDR1 MNHEY, CDR2 SMNVEV (reference sequence).

This sequence joins TRBV28 and TRBJ2-7; D remains ambiguous. The germline V gene has CDR1 MDHEN and CDR2 SYDVKM. The germline V and J ends were trimmed by 3 bases and 2 bases, with 5 bases remaining between them. CDR3 length: 12 amino acids. CDR3 DNA: TGTGCCAGCAGTTTGGACGCCTACGAGCAGTACTTC. This encodes CASSLDAYEQYF. The full variable domain, rest sourced from reference TRBV28 and TRBJ2-7, is DVKVTQSSRYLVKRTGEKVFLECVQDMDHENMFWYRQDPGLGLRLIYFSYDVKMKEKGDIPEGYSVSREKKERFSLILESASTNQTSMYLCASSLDAYEQYFGPGTRLTVT.

The V call is TRBV6-1, the J call TRBJ1-5, with D tentatively TRBD1 (6 bases). CDR3 size: 15 residues. CDR1 is MNHNS, CDR2 SASEGT, per germline. The ends were cut back, 7 bases at V and 6 bases at J, with 19 bases in the middle. The CDR3 DNA reads as TGTGCCAGCACCGATCTATGGGAAGGGGGTCAGCCCCAGCATTTT. It specifies CASTDLWEGGQPQHF.

This clone turned up a few times. The chain couples TRBV5-1 to TRBJ1-1; D gene unclear. Trimming shortened V by 1 base and J by 1 base, and 8 bases separated the two germline ends. Germline CDR1 and CDR2: SGHRS and YFSETQ. CDR3 length equals 14 residues. The CDR3 protein is CASSLLGANTEAFF. DNA of the CDR3: TGCGCCAGCAGCTTGTTGGGAGCGAACACTGAAGCTTTCTTT.

V gene TRBV19 combines with J gene TRBJ2-7, with 8 nucleotides matching TRBD2. With 5 bases clipped from V and 0 bases from J, the junction kept 6 bases outside the gene matches. This CDR3 contains 15 residues. The germline gives CDR1 LNHDA, CDR2 SQIVND (reference sequence). The CDR3 reads CASSQGSGTSYEQYF. The DNA for the CDR3 is TGTGCCAGTAGTCAGGGTAGCGGGACCTCCTACGAGCAGTACTTC.

V gene TRBV19 combines with J gene TRBJ1-1; 7 bases fit TRBD1. In germline, CDR1 is LNHDA, CDR2 SQIVND (reference sequence). J was trimmed by 3 bases and V by 1 base; bases with no gene match: 5. The CDR3 totals 15 residues. This chain's CDR3 is CASSIGATGYTEAFF. The CDR3 DNA follows: TGTGCCAGTAGTATAGGTGCGACAGGGTACACTGAAGCTTTCTTT.

This clone was seen more than once but under ten times. The genes are TRBV5-4 and TRBJ1-1, with a weak D call TRBD1 (5 bases). CDR1 is SGHNT and CDR2 is YYREEE in the germline V gene (reference sequence). Trimming stripped 4 bases from V and 5 bases from J, with 15 bases between. The CDR3 totals 14 residues. CDR3 sequence: CASSKRVGETEAFF. In DNA, the CDR3 is TGTGCCAGCAGCAAGAGGGTAGGGGAGACTGAAGCTTTCTTT.

The chain links TRBV13 to TRBJ2-1, with 10 bases aligning to TRBD2. Germline values: CDR1 PRHDT, CDR2 FYEKMQ (reference sequence). V lost 3 bases, J lost 6 bases, and 8 bases stayed unmatched. The CDR3 runs to 16 residues. In DNA form, the CDR3 reads TGTGCCAGCAGCTTGAAAGCGGGAGGGCCCCGCAATGAGCAGTTCTTC. The encoded protein is CASSLKAGGPRNEQFF.

V gene TRBV10-3 combines with J gene TRBJ2-5, with 11 bases matching TRBD1. In germline, CDR1 is ENHRY, CDR2 SYGVKD. V dropped 6 bases and J dropped 5; count of bases not matched to a gene: 5. The CDR3 runs 14 residues. CDR3 residues: CAIRGTGGSETQYF. The CDR3 DNA reads TGTGCCATCAGGGGGACAGGGGGTTCGGAGACCCAGTACTTC.

The CDR3 nucleotides read TGTGCCAGCAGCTTATCTGACGCCCCTGGTACCACAGATACGCAGTATTTT. Translating it yields CASSLSDAPGTTDTQYF. The chain has TRBV7-9 and TRBJ2-3, with D unresolved. CDR1 is SEHNR and CDR2 is FQNEAQ in the germline V gene (reference sequence). V shed 2 bases and J shed 2 bases, with 17 bases lying between them. The CDR3 covers 17 residues.

The chain combines TRBV7-9 with TRBJ2-7; D uncertain. This CDR3 contains 17 residues. V lost 5 bases, J lost 3 bases, and 23 bases lay in between. The germline V gene encodes CDR1 SEHNR and CDR2 FQNEAQ (reference sequence). CDR3 amino acids: CASSPYQSGPAFYEQYF. CDR3 in DNA: TGTGCCAGCAGCCCCTACCAGTCTGGCCCAGCCTTCTACGAGCAGTACTTC.

The CDR3 region is CASSFRGYEQYF. CDR3 sequence (DNA): TGTGCCAGCAGTTTTCGCGGCTACGAGCAGTACTTC. This chain links TRBV27 with TRBJ2-7; D unclear. The V end was cut by 3 bases, the J end by 3 bases, with 6 bases between. The length of the CDR3 is 12 residues. CDR1 and CDR2 from the germline V gene are MNHEY and SMNVEV (reference sequence).

Comment on this clone: The sample carries other DNA sequences with the same CDR3. This chain links TRBV5-1 with TRBJ2-3; D might be TRBD1 or TRBD2, each matching 5 bases. Germline assignment: CDR1 SGHRS and CDR2 YFSETQ. Trimming removed 0 bases at V and 3 bases at J, with 5 bases between. The CDR3 loop spans 13 amino acids. CDR3 nucleotides: TGCGCCAGCAGCTTGGGGGGGACAGATACGCAGTATTTT. Its protein is CASSLGGTDTQYF.

The chain carries TRBV6-6 and TRBJ2-1, with D perhaps TRBD1 (5 bases). Germline CDR1 MNHNY, CDR2 SVGAGI (reference sequence). This CDR3 has 15 amino acids. With 6 bases removed from V and 0 bases from J, the gap between germline ends came to 12 bases. CDR3 coding DNA: TGTGCCAGCAGCATGGGGCTGAGCTCCTACAATGAGCAGTTCTTC. Encoded protein: CASSMGLSSYNEQFF.

The V and J genes are TRBV19 and TRBJ2-3; 7 nucleotides line up with TRBD2. From germline, CDR1 is LNHDA and CDR2 SQIVND (reference sequence). CDR3 length equals 15 residues. The trim removed 1 base at V and 5 bases at J, leaving 6 bases unmatched. CDR3 coding DNA: TGTGCCAGTAGTATAGCTAGCGGATTGAGAGATACGCAGTATTTT. Encoded protein: CASSIASGLRDTQYF.

The CDR3 region is CASHPTPGKGSYNEQFF. For the CDR3, the DNA is TGTGCCAGCCACCCCACTCCGGGGAAGGGCTCCTACAATGAGCAGTTCTTC. The rearrangement uses TRBV27 and TRBJ2-1; possible D gene TRBD2, 5 bases. Per the germline V gene, CDR1 is MNHEY and CDR2 is SMNVEV (reference sequence). The ends were cut back, 8 bases at V and 0 bases at J, with 20 bases in the middle. The CDR3 is 17 amino acids.

The chain has TRBV28 and TRBJ1-5, with a weak D call TRBD1 (5 bases). This CDR3 spans 14 amino acids. The V end was cut by 1 base, the J end by 7 bases, with 11 bases between. In germline, CDR1 is MDHEN, CDR2 SYDVKM. The DNA for the CDR3 is TGTGCCAGCAGTTTATCCGGGGGTGGGCAGCCCCAGCATTTT. Amino acids: CASSLSGGGQPQHF. Full variable domain (outside the CDR3, taken from reference TRBV28 and TRBJ1-5): DVKVTQSSRYLVKRTGEKVFLECVQDMDHENMFWYRQDPGLGLRLIYFSYDVKMKEKGDIPEGYSVSREKKERFSLILESASTNQTSMYLCASSLSGGGQPQHFGDGTRLSIL.

The rearrangement joins TRBV6-1 to TRBJ2-1; 11 bases are a match to TRBD2. The CDR3 has 17 residues. In germline, CDR1 is MNHNS, CDR2 SASEGT. V gave up 4 bases and J gave up 0 bases; unmatched junction bases: 5. The CDR3 protein is CASSVTSGRNSYNEQFF. The DNA for the CDR3 is TGTGCCAGCAGTGTCACTAGCGGGAGAAACTCCTACAATGAGCAGTTCTTC.

The chain joins TRBV27 to TRBJ1-5, with D possibly being TRBD1 (5 bases). CDR1 MNHEY and CDR2 SMNVEV come from the germline V gene (reference sequence). The CDR3 covers 13 residues. With 5 bases removed from V and 7 bases from J, the gap between germline ends came to 12 bases. Here the CDR3 reads CASSPWGGQPQHF. The DNA for the CDR3 is TGTGCCAGCAGTCCATGGGGGGGACAGCCCCAGCATTTT.

The gene calls are TRBV27 and TRBJ1-5, with 10 bases matching TRBD1. The J segment lost 0 bases and the V segment lost 3 bases, leaving 8 bases of the junction unmatched. Germline CDR1 and CDR2: MNHEY and SMNVEV (reference sequence). The CDR3 spans 18 residues. The CDR3 reads CASSFTGTGVYSNQPQHF. The CDR3, as DNA: TGTGCCAGCAGTTTCACCGGGACAGGGGTATATAGCAATCAGCCCCAGCATTTT.

This clone was seen a few times. The J gene is TRBJ1-1, the V gene TRBV13; 9 bases are shared with TRBD1. Germline assignment: CDR1 PRHDT and CDR2 FYEKMQ (reference sequence). This CDR3 spans 15 amino acids. V shed 7 bases and J 3 bases; nucleotides not matched to a gene: 9. The CDR3: CASILVGTGYTEAFF. As DNA, the CDR3 is TGTGCCAGCATTTTAGTGGGGACAGGGTACACTGAAGCTTTCTTT.